This T cell receptor (beta chain) was recorded in a study of siplizumab effects on memory and regulatory T cells. Each sample yielded roughly 100,000 assayed TCR templates. TCRdb's copy holds only in-frame clones and misses some; the assay was immunoSEQ multiplex PCR. The sample lists about 68,000 clones; roughly 93% were seen once. This CDR3 has 17 amino acids. The germline V gene has CDR1 SGHAT and CDR2 FQNNGV. V lost 5 bases, J lost 7 bases, and 14 bases stayed unmatched. The source is a human donor in good health. The chain uses TRBV11-2 and TRBJ1-6; 7 bases line up with TRBD1. Sample: CD8+ T cells sorted from blood. The CDR3 loop reads CASSPDRFKNGNSPLHF. The CDR3 nucleotides read TGTGCCAGCAGCCCGGACAGGTTTAAGAATGGAAATTCACCCCTCCACTTT.